A selection of T cell receptor beta chains follows, all from one sample in a study of blood T cell repertoires in COVID-19. Here immunoSEQ multiplex PCR was the method, and the copy in TCRdb shows in-frame clones only, minus some. The data show 200,000 to 250,000 clones, with 83% seen just once and around 6.8% held by the top ten. Sequenced sample: peripheral blood. The receptors shown here come from a woman aged 45-65 years with acute or convalescent COVID-19. CDR3s include the opening cysteine and the closing phenylalanine or tryptophan. D genes are given only for firm matches. Size values are once, few and many counts, or a class for expanded clones, and some rows have none.

TRBV12-3/TRBV12-4	once	TRBJ1-5	NA	TGTGCCAGCAAACGGGGTTCAAATCAGCCCCAGCATTTT	CASKRGSNQPQHF
TRBV18	NA	TRBJ2-7	NA	TGTGCCAGCTCACCACCTCTCAGGACCTACGAGCAGTACTTC	CASSPPLRTYEQYF
TRBV5-1	NA	TRBJ1-1	TRBD1	TGCGCCAGCTCGGGACAGGGAGGGGATACTGAAGCTTTCTTT	CASSGQGGDTEAFF
TRBV19	NA	TRBJ1-5	NA	TGTGCCAGTAGTCCATTGGGGACAAATCAGCCCCAGCATTTT	CASSPLGTNQPQHF
TRBV7-9	NA	TRBJ1-2	NA	TGTGCCAGCAGCTTAGGCACAGTTTATGGCTACACCTTC	CASSLGTVYGYTF
TRBV5-4	NA	TRBJ2-1	NA	TGTGCCAGCAGCTTGGCCGGCGGGGCCGGAAATGAGCAGTTCTTC	CASSLAGGAGNEQFF
TRBV5-1	once	TRBJ2-2	TRBD2	TGCGCCAGCAGCCAGGGACTAGCGGGAGGGTCGTTCACCGGGGAGCTGTTTTTT	CASSQGLAGGSFTGELFF
TRBV4-3	NA	TRBJ2-7	NA	TGCGCCAGCAGCCTCCGGCGGGGCGCCTACGAGCAGTACTTC	CASSLRRGAYEQYF
TRBV19	NA	TRBJ2-3	TRBD2	TGTGCCAGTAGTGAAAGGCGACTAGCGGGGGGAAGAGATACGCAGTATTTT	CASSERRLAGGRDTQYF
TRBV6-5	NA	TRBJ2-1	NA	TGTGCCAGCAGTTACTCGGGACGGGACTTCGAGCAGTTCTTC	CASSYSGRDFEQFF
TRBV28	NA	TRBJ1-1	NA	TGTGCCAGCAGATTAAGCAATACAGGGACTGAAGCTTTCTTT	CASRLSNTGTEAFF
TRBV11-2	NA	TRBJ2-5	NA	TGTGCCAGCAGCGGACTTAGCGGAGTCCAAGAGACCCAGTACTTC	CASSGLSGVQETQYF
TRBV19	once	TRBJ2-7	NA	TGTGCCAGTACCGATTGGTCTAGCGAGCAGTACTTC	CASTDWSSEQYF
TRBV30	NA	TRBJ1-3	NA	TGTGCCTGGAGTGTGAAGGGGGTTTTTGGAAACACCATATATTTT	CAWSVKGVFGNTIYF
TRBV7-3	NA	TRBJ2-7	NA	TGTGCCAGCAGCGTCGACAGGAACAAGGTGTACGAGCAGTACTTC	CASSVDRNKVYEQYF
TRBV9	NA	TRBJ2-5	NA	TGTGCCAGCAGCGTAGGGGACTTAGCTGGCCAAGAGACCCAGTACTTC	CASSVGDLAGQETQYF
TRBV24-1	once	TRBJ1-2	NA	TGTGCCACCAGTGATTGGGGGCGGGGCTACACCTTC	CATSDWGRGYTF
TRBV15	NA	TRBJ2-7	NA	TGTGCCACCAGCAGAGATCAGCGTGTGGGGGCCATCCTCCACGAGCAGTACTTC	CATSRDQRVGAILHEQYF
TRBV27	few	TRBJ2-6	NA	TGTGCCAGCAGTTTAATTCCGGGGTCTGGGGCCAACGTCCTGACTTTC	CASSLIPGSGANVLTF
TRBV6-7	NA	TRBJ2-1	TRBD1	TGTGCCAGCAGTTACACCCGTGACAGGGGTGAATTCTTC	CASSYTRDRGEFF